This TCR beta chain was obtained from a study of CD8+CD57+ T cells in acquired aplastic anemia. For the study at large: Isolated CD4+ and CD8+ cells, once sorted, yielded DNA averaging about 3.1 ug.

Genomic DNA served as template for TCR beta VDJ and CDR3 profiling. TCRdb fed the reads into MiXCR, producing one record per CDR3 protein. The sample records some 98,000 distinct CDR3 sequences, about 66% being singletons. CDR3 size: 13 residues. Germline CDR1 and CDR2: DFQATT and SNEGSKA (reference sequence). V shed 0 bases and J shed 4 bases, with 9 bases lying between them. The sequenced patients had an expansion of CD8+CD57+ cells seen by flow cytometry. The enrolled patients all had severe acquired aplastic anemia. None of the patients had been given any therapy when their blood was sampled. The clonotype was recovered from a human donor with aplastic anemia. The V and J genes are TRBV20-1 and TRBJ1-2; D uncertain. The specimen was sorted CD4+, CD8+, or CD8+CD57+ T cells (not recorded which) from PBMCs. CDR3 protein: CSARENGRYGYTF. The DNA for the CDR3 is TGCAGTGCTAGAGAGAACGGACGCTATGGCTACACCTTC.